This entry features one T cell receptor (beta chain) sequence. Its specificity is not known. These data originate in a study of identical twins. The V gene's germline CDR1 is WSHSY and CDR2 SAAADI. Trimming left V 4 bases short and J 6 bases short, with 7 bases between. CDR3 size: 12 residues. General study results and limits: Analyses based on zero insertions could be partly confounded by invariant MAIT and iNKT cells.

A universal primer site arose from template switching, and cDNA bore unique molecular identifiers. TCRdb re-called the 5' RACE reads with MiXCR, one entry per CDR3 protein. The table shows around 220,000 distinct CDR3 sequences, with 10% occurring only once. V usage is TRBV10-2 and J usage is TRBJ2-1; possible D gene TRBD2, 5 bases. The clonotype comes from a man aged 50 to 60 in good health. The sample was memory T cells sorted from blood. CDR3 loop: CASSASGNEQFF. The CDR3, as DNA: TGCGCCAGCAGTGCGAGCGGCAATGAGCAGTTCTTC.